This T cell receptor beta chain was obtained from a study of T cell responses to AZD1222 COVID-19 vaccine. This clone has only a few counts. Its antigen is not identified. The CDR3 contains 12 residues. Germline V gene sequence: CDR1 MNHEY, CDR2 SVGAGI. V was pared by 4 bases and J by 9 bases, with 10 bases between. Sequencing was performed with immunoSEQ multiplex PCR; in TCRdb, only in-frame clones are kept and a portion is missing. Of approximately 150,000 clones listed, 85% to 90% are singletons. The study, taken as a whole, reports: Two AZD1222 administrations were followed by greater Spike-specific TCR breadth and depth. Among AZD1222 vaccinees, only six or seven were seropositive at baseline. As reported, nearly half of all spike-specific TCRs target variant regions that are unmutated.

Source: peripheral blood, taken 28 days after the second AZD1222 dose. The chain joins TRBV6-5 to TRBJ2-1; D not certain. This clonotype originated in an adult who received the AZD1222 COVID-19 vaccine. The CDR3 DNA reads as TGTGCCAGCAGTTCCGGTTTCAGTGAGCAGTTCTTC. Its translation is CASSSGFSEQFF.